The 6 T cell receptor beta chains reported below all come from one sample, sequenced in a study of cytomegalovirus exposure and HLA in healthy donors. In the PCR, 60 Vbeta and 13 Jbeta primers were used. TCRdb's table, derived via immunoSEQ multiplex PCR, lists solely in-frame clones and lacks some. The sample gives around 150,000 clones, approximately 78% of which show up once; approximately 7% is in the top ten. The source material was PBMCs. The receptors originated from a woman in her thirties in good health and CMV-seropositive.

The chain is built from TRBV9 and TRBJ2-7; TRBD2 might be the D (7 bases). The germline CDR1 and CDR2 sequences are SGDLS and YYNGEE. V gave up 2 bases and J gave up 2 bases, with 11 bases separating them. The CDR3 has 14 amino acids. CDR3 protein: CASSVAGAAYEQYF. In nucleotides, the CDR3 is TGTGCCAGCAGCGTTGCGGGGGCAGCCTACGAGCAGTACTTC.

The chain employs TRBV18 and TRBJ1-2, with 8 bases matching TRBD1. The ends lost 5 bases at V and 7 bases at J; junction bases unmatched: 9. This CDR3 region has 14 residues. Germline V gene lookup returns CDR1 KGHSH and CDR2 LQKENI. The CDR3: CASSGTQGAGGYTF. CDR3 nucleotide sequence: TGTGCCAGCTCAGGAACTCAGGGGGCAGGTGGCTACACCTTC.

This rearrangement joins TRBV5-1 to TRBJ2-3, with 13 positions matching TRBD2. The V segment lost 4 bases and the J segment 6 bases; nucleotides outside the gene matches: 8. Germline V gene sequence: CDR1 SGHRS, CDR2 YFSETQ. The CDR3 spans 16 residues. As DNA, the CDR3 is TGCGCCAGCAGCATGGGACTAGCGGGACTGGGGGATACGCAGTATTTT. The encoded protein is CASSMGLAGLGDTQYF. The full variable domain, with the rest looked up from reference TRBV5-1 and TRBJ2-3, is KAGVTQTPRYLIKTRGQQVTLSCSPISGHRSVSWYQQTPGQGLQFLFEYFSETQRNKGNFPGRFSGRQFSNSRSEMNVSTLELGDSALYLCASSMGLAGLGDTQYFGPGTRLTVL.

This clone was seen a handful of times. This chain uses TRBV25-1 with TRBJ1-3, with D perhaps TRBD1 (5 bases). V lost 5 bases, J lost 4 bases, and 12 bases lay in between. The CDR3 runs 14 residues. Germline loops: CDR1 MGHDK, CDR2 SYGVNS. The CDR3 region is CASSSTNRGNTIYF. The CDR3 bases are TGTGCCAGCAGTTCAACGAACAGGGGAAACACCATATATTTT.

The rearrangement links TRBV21-1 to TRBJ1-1; the table's D call, TRBD1, was not checked against the DNA. TRBV21-1 is a pseudogene. The CDR3 length is 19 residues. CDR3 in DNA: TGTGCCAGCAGCAATAAAGTACAGGGGGCGGATAGAAGGGACACTGAAGCTTTCTTT. It specifies CASSNKVQGADRRDTEAFF.

In this sample, this clone turned up once. This chain uses TRBV5-4 with TRBJ2-1; D is unclear. Per the germline V gene, CDR1 is SGHNT and CDR2 is YYREEE (reference sequence). This CDR3 comprises 15 residues. V lost 0 bases, J lost 2 bases, and 9 bases lay in between. CDR3 nucleotide sequence: TGTGCCAGCAGCTTGGGTCTGGCCGCCTACAATGAGCAGTTCTTC. This codes for CASSLGLAAYNEQFF. The full variable domain, its missing parts supplied by reference TRBV5-4 and TRBJ2-1, is ETGVTQSPTHLIKTRGQQVTLRCSSQSGHNTVSWYQQALGQGPQFIFQYYREEENGRGNFPPRFSGLQFPNYSSELNVNALELDDSALYLCASSLGLAAYNEQFFGPGTRLTVL.